Sequencing of this TCR beta chain was carried out in a study of blood T cells in healthy people across ages. A second PCR, run for roughly 7 to 12 cycles, used a sample-barcoded 5' primer plus a J-beta primer mix. TCRdb independently ran MiXCR on the 5' RACE reads; one entry per CDR3 protein. Here the sample spans some 370,000 distinct CDR3 sequences, about 52% being singletons. The germline V gene has CDR1 SGHRS and CDR2 YFSETQ. There are 14 residues in the CDR3. Trimming stripped 5 bases from V and 0 bases from J, with 10 bases between. The material sequenced was blood. The receptor's source is a man in his 60s in good health. The chain joins TRBV5-1 to TRBJ2-3; no reliable D call. The CDR3 loop reads CASSRLGSTDTQYF. CDR3 coding DNA: TGCGCCAGCAGTCGGTTGGGCAGCACAGATACGCAGTATTTT.